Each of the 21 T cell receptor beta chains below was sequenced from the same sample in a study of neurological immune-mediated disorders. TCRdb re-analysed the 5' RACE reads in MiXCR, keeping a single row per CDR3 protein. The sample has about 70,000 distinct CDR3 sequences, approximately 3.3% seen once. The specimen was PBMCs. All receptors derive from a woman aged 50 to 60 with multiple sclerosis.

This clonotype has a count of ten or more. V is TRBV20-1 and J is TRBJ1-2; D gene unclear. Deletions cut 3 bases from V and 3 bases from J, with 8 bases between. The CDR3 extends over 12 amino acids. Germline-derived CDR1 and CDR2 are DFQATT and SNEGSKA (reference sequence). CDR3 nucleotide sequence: TGCAGTGCTAGTGACGGTTACTATGGCTACACCTTC. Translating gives CSASDGYYGYTF.

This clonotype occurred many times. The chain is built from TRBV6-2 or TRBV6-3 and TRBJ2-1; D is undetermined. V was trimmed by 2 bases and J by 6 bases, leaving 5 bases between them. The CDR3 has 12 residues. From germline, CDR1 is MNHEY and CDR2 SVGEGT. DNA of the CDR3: TGTGCCAGCAGTTACACCTTCAATGAGCAGTTCTTC. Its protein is CASSYTFNEQFF.

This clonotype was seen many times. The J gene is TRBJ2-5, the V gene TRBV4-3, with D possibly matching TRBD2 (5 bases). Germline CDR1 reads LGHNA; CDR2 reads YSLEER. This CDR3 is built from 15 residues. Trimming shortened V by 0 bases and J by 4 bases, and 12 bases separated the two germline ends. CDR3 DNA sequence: TGCGCCAGCAGCCAAGATCGGACTTTCGTAGAGACCCAGTACTTC. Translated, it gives CASSQDRTFVETQYF.

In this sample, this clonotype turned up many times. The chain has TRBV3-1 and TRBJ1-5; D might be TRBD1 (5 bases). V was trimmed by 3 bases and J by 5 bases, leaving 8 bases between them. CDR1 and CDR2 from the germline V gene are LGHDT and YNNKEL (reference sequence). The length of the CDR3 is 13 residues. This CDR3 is CASSHQGDQPQHF. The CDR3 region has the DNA TGTGCCAGCAGCCACCAGGGCGATCAGCCCCAGCATTTT.

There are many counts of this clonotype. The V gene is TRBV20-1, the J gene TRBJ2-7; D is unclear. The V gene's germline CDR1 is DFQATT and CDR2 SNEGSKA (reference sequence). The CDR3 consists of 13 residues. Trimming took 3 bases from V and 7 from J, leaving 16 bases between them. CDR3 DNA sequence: TGCAGTGCTAGGGCAGGACGCGATTGGGAGCAGTACTTC. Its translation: CSARAGRDWEQYF.

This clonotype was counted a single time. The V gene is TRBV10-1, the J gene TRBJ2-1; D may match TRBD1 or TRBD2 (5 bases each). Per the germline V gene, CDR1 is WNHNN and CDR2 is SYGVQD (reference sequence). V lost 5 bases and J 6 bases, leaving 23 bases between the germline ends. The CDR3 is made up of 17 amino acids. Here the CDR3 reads CASSRGAWDLESNEQFF. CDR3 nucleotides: TGCGCCAGCAGTCGGGGTGCGTGGGACCTGGAGTCCAATGAGCAGTTCTTC.

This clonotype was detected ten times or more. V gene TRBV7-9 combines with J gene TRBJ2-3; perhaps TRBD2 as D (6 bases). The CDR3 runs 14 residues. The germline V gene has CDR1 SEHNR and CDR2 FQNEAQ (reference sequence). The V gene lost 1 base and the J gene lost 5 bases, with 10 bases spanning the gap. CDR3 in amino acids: CASSLGLVGDTQYF. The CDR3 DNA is TGTGCCAGCAGCTTAGGACTAGTAGGAGATACGCAGTATTTT.

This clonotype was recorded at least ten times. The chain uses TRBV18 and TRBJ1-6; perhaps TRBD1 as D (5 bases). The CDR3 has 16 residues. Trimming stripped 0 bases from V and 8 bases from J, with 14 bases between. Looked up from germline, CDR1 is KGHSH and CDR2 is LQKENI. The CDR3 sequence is CASSPPIGGGDSPLHF. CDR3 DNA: TGTGCCAGCTCACCACCGATCGGGGGAGGGGATTCACCCCTCCACTTT.

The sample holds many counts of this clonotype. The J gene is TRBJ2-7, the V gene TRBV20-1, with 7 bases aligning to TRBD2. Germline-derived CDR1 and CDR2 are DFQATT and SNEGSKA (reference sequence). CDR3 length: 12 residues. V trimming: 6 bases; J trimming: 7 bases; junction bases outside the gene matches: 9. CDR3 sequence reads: CSARPPAGEQYF. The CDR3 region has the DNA TGCAGTGCCCGCCCCCCAGCGGGAGAGCAGTACTTC.

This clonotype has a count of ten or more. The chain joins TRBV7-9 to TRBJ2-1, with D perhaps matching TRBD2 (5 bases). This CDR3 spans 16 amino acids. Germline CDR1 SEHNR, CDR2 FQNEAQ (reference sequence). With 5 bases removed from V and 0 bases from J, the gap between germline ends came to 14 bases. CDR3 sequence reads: CASSGETYSSYNEQFF. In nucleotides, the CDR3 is TGTGCCAGCAGCGGGGAGACTTACAGCTCCTACAATGAGCAGTTCTTC.

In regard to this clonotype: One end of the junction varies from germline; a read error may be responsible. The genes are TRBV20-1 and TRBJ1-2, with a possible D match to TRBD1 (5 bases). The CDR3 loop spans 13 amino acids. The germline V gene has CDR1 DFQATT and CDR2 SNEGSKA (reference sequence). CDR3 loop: CIARDEENYGYTF. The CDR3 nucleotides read TGCATTGCTAGGGACGAAGAGAACTATGGCTACACCTTC.

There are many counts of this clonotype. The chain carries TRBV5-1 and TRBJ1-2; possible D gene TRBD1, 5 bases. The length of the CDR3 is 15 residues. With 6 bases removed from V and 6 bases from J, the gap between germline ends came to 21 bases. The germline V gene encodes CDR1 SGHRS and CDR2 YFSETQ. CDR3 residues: CASTGGGGPLDGYTF. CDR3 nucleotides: TGCGCCAGCACCGGAGGCGGGGGACCTCTTGATGGCTACACCTTC.

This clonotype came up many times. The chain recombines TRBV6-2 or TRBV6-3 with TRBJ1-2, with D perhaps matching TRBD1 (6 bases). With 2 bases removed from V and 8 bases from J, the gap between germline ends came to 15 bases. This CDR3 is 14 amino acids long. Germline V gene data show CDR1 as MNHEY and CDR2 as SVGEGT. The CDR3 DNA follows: TGTGCCAGCAGTTACCCCGGACAGACTATCGGCTACACCTTC. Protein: CASSYPGQTIGYTF.

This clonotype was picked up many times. This chain's CDR3 is CSARPSWAQPQHF. The CDR3 DNA reads TGCAGTGCCCGACCCTCGTGGGCCCAGCCCCAGCATTTT. This chain uses TRBV20-1 with TRBJ1-5, with no clear D. The V gene's germline CDR1 is DFQATT and CDR2 SNEGSKA (reference sequence). The CDR3 spans 13 residues. Trimming pared 6 bases from V and 7 bases from J, leaving 16 bases between.

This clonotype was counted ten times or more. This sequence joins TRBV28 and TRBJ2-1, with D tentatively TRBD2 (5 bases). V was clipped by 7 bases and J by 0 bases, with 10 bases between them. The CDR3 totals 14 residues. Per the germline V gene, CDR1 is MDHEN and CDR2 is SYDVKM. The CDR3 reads CASNMDSSYNEQFF. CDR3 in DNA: TGTGCCAGCAACATGGACTCCTCCTACAATGAGCAGTTCTTC.

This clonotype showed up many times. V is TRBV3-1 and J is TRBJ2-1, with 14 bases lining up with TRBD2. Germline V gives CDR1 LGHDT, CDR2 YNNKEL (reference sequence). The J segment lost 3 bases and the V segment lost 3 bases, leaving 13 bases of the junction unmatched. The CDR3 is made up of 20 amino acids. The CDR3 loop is CASSQDPVTSGGANYNEQFF. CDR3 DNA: TGTGCCAGCAGCCAGGACCCAGTGACTAGCGGGGGGGCAAACTACAATGAGCAGTTCTTC.

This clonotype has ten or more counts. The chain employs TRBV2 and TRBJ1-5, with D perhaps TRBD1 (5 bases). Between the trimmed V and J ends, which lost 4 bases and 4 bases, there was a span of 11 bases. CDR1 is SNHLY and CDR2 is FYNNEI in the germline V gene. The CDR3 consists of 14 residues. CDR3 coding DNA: TGTGCCAGCAGTGGTTCGTCAGGGAATCAGCCCCAGCATTTT. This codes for CASSGSSGNQPQHF. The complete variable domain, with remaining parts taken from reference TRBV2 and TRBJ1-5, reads EPEVTQTPSHQVTQMGQEVILRCVPISNHLYFYWYRQILGQKVEFLVSFYNNEISEKSEIFDDQFSVERPDGSNFTLKIRSTKLEDSAMYFCASSGSSGNQPQHFGDGTRLSIL.

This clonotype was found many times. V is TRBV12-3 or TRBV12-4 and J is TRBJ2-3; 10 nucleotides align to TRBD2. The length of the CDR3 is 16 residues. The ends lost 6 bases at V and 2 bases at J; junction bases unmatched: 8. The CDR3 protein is CASSPFTSGTTDTQYF. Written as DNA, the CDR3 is TGTGCCAGCAGCCCTTTTACTAGCGGGACCACAGATACGCAGTATTTT.

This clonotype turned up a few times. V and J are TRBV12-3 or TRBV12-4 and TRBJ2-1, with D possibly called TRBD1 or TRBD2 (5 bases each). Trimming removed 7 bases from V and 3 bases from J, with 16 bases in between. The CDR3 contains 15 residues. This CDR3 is CASTSGGGNYNEQFF. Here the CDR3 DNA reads TGTGCCAGCACGAGTGGGGGTGGAAACTACAATGAGCAGTTCTTC.

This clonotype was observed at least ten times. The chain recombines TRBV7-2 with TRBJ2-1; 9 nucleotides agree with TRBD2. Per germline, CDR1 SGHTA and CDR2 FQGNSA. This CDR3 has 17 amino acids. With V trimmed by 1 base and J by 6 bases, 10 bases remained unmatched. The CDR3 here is CASSLVGVAGVSNEQFF. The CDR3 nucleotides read TGTGCCAGCAGCTTAGTGGGGGTAGCGGGAGTAAGCAATGAGCAGTTCTTC.

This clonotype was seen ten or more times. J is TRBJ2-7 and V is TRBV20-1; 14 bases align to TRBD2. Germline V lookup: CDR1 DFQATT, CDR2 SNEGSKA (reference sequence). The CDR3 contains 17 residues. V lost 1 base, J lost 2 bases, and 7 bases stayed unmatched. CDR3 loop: CSARGGLAGVGAYEQYF. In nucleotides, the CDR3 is TGCAGTGCTAGAGGGGGACTAGCGGGAGTAGGGGCCTACGAGCAGTACTTC.